The TCR beta chain under discussion was sequenced for a study of blood T cell repertoires in COVID-19 (TCRdb year 2020). Regarding the study in general: The collaborator samples originated in the United States, Italy and Spain and spanned the acute and convalescent phases of COVID-19. The prospective study material was composed of cDNA or gDNA derived from T cells, B-cell-depleted T cells, or PBMCs. The dataset comprised deeply sampled blood TCRbeta repertoires from subjects exposed to, actively infected with, or recovered from COVID-19. The repertoires were released in a freely available public database intended as a resource for research on the immune response to SARS-CoV-2. Samples were obtained from the ongoing ImmuneRACE study (first 160 participants) and from some 1,200 subjects provided by 6 global collaborators. The sample metadata nearly always contained a de-identified subject ID, COVID-19 status, age in years and sex. HLA class I and class II types, where available, came from metadata supplied by the sample provider rather than from assay-based typing. The research as a whole found: How much clinical and demographic metadata was included differed by source and by participant, and the metadata was provided uncurated.

From cysteine to phenylalanine, the CDR3 is 17 amino acids long. The retained sequence is limited to the CDR3, 51 bases, with the frame set at the first base. TCRbeta CDR3 regions were amplified from genomic DNA by means of the immunoSEQ Assay, a bias-controlled multiplex PCR. As for the authors' bioinformatics: Within the assay, amplification of reference gene primers was used to estimate how many nucleated cells each sample contained. To quantify the absolute abundance of each unique TCRbeta CDR3 rearrangement, sequence reads were collapsed and filtered. Productive Simpson clonality was computed per sample as the square root of Simpson's diversity index over productive rearrangements. TCRdb mirrors the immuneACCESS table, restricted to in-frame sequences. Some clones are absent from its copies; in checked studies, under half trace to an unresolved V gene, and the reason for the others is unknown. V, J and clone size were drawn from that table, and D and trimming were deduced from the DNA. This sample comprises 200,000 to 300,000 clones, 86% of them detected only once. The ten largest clonotypes hold approximately 2.1% of the sample.

Enrolling through a virtual design, the prospective study's participants ranged in age from roughly 18 to 95 years and lived across 24 United States geographic areas. Cohort assignment in the prospective study relied on participant-reported clinical history from a screening survey and a study questionnaire. Recovered participants in ImmuneRACE Cohort 3 were defined as having two consecutive negative NP/OP PCR tests, clearance from a healthcare professional, or resolution of symptoms. In the prospective study, whole blood, serum and a nasopharyngeal or oropharyngeal swab were collected from each participant by mobile phlebotomists. Prospective study participants could optionally give additional blood draws and questionnaires over an approximately 2-month period. Blood samples from the prospective study were shipped frozen or at room temperature prior to DNA extraction. Comment on this clone: Its antigen remains unidentified. Base qualities are not provided; no much larger clone lies one nucleotide away.

This chain joins TRBV21-1 to TRBJ1-2. TRBV21-1 is a known pseudogene. Sequences were obtained from PBMCs or T cells enriched from blood (not recorded which). This clonotype was sampled from a woman aged 50 to 65 who had recovered from COVID-19. The bases are TGTGCCAGCAGCAAAGGGGGGTTGGGGGGAGAGCTTCCTGGCTACACCTTC. It is translated as CASSKGGLGGELPGYTF.